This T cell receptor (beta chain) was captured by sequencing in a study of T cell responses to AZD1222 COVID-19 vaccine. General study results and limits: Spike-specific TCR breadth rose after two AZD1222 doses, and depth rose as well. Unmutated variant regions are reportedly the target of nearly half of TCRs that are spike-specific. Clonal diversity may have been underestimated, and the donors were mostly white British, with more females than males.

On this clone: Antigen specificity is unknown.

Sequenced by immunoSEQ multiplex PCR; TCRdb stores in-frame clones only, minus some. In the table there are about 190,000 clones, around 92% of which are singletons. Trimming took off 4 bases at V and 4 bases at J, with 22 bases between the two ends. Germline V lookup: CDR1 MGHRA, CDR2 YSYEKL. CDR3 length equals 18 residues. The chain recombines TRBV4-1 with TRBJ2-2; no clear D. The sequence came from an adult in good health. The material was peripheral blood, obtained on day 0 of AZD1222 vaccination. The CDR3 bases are TGCGCCAGCAGCCCAAAGCCTCCGCCGGCAAAGGGCACCGGGGAGCTGTTTTTT. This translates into CASSPKPPPAKGTGELFF.